This passage covers 23 T cell receptor beta chains from one sample sequenced in a study of blood T cell repertoires in COVID-19. Sequenced by immunoSEQ multiplex PCR; TCRdb stores in-frame clones only, minus some. The sample gives under 350,000 clones, around 82% of which show up once; 8% to 10% is in the top ten. Sample: peripheral blood. The receptor source for this set is a woman aged 45-59 years who had recovered from COVID-19.

This clone was picked up one time. The chain combines TRBV7-3 with TRBJ2-1, with TRBD2 as a possible D gene (7 bases). This CDR3 is 15 amino acids long. Per the germline V gene, CDR1 is SGHTA and CDR2 is FQGTGA. The V and J ends lost 4 bases and 10 bases respectively, with 20 bases between them. The CDR3 reads CASSSPRGRVSEQFF. The CDR3 DNA follows: TGTGCCAGCAGCTCCCCGAGGGGGAGGGTGAGCGAGCAGTTCTTC.

The chain links TRBV7-8 to TRBJ2-3; D unresolved. The CDR3 covers 16 residues. V was clipped by 5 bases and J by 2 bases, with 17 bases between them. Germline CDR1 reads SGHVS; CDR2 reads FQNEAQ. CDR3: CASSADIAPSTDTQYF. For the CDR3, the DNA is TGTGCCAGCAGCGCGGATATAGCCCCCTCCACAGATACGCAGTATTTT.

The chain carries TRBV18 and TRBJ2-7; TRBD2 is a possible D gene (6 bases). Trimming cost V 3 bases and J 5 bases, with 11 bases left between them. Germline V gives CDR1 KGHSH, CDR2 LQKENI. This CDR3 comprises 13 residues. DNA for the CDR3: TGTGCCAGCTCACCCCGAGGAGGGAACGAGCAGTACTTC. Translated: CASSPRGGNEQYF.

This rearrangement joins TRBV3-1 (or the pseudogene TRBV3-2) to TRBJ1-2; the D gene is possibly TRBD1 (5 bases). CDR1 LGHDT and CDR2 YNNKEL come from the germline V gene (reference sequence). Trimming removed 0 bases from V and 4 bases from J, with 15 bases in between. This CDR3 is built from 16 residues. The DNA of the CDR3 is TGTGCCAGCAGCCAAGATCGACAGCCGTCAGGCTATGGCTACACCTTC. It yields the protein CASSQDRQPSGYGYTF.

The chain joins TRBV4-1 to TRBJ1-2; D is ambiguous. The CDR3 runs to 14 residues. CDR1 is MGHRA, CDR2 YSYEKL, per germline. V lost 0 bases to trimming and J lost 8 bases, with 13 bases between them. CDR3 protein: CASSQDLGRKGYTF. Here the CDR3 DNA reads TGCGCCAGCAGCCAAGATCTGGGGAGGAAGGGCTACACCTTC.

The rearrangement uses TRBV28 and TRBJ2-7, with 7 nucleotides matching TRBD2. J gave up 1 base and V 5 bases, and 8 bases lay outside the gene matches. Germline lookup yields CDR1 MDHEN and CDR2 SYDVKM. The CDR3 is 15 residues long. The chain's CDR3 is CASSPRDYLSYEQYF. CDR3 coding DNA: TGTGCCAGCAGTCCCCGGGACTACCTATCCTACGAGCAGTACTTC.

V gene TRBV27 combines with J gene TRBJ2-7, with TRBD2 matching over 10 bases. The V gene's germline CDR1 is MNHEY and CDR2 SMNVEV (reference sequence). J was trimmed by 3 bases and V by 3 bases; bases with no gene match: 5. The CDR3 consists of 15 residues. The CDR3 coding sequence is TGTGCCAGCAGTTTCGGTCTAGCGGGAGTCTACGAGCAGTACTTC. Its protein is CASSFGLAGVYEQYF.

J is TRBJ2-7 and V is TRBV6-5; the match to TRBD1 covers 7 bases. The CDR3 consists of 14 residues. Germline CDR1 is MNHEY and CDR2 is SVGAGI. The V segment lost 4 bases and the J segment 3 bases; nucleotides outside the gene matches: 6. The CDR3 reads CASSLDRRNYEQYF. Here the CDR3 DNA reads TGTGCCAGCAGTTTGGACAGGAGAAACTACGAGCAGTACTTC.

J is TRBJ2-2 and V is TRBV19; D is undetermined. Germline V gives CDR1 LNHDA, CDR2 SQIVND (reference sequence). There are 11 residues in the CDR3. V was pared by 7 bases and J by 3 bases, with 3 bases between. The CDR3 region is CASTDTGELFF. CDR3 nucleotides: TGTGCCAGTACTGACACCGGGGAGCTGTTTTTT.

This clone was recorded only once. The genes are TRBV21-1 and TRBJ2-3; TRBD2, the D gene given by the table, was not confirmed from the DNA. TRBV21-1 is listed as a pseudogene. The CDR3 has 18 residues. CDR3 residues: CASSKQSEGLAHTDTQYF. CDR3 coding DNA: TGTGCCAGCAGCAAACAAAGCGAGGGACTCGCGCACACAGATACGCAGTATTTT.

This chain joins TRBV7-9 and TRBJ1-5; D not resolved. The CDR3 covers 14 residues. The V end was cut by 1 base, the J end by 5 bases, with 9 bases between. Germline V gene data show CDR1 as SEHNR and CDR2 as FQNEAQ (reference sequence). This chain's CDR3 is CASSLVNGDQPQHF. The CDR3 DNA is TGTGCCAGCAGCTTAGTGAACGGGGATCAGCCCCAGCATTTT.

As concerns this clone: One end of the junction does not line up with germline, which may come from a read error. The chain recombines TRBV10-2 with TRBJ2-7; the match to TRBD1 covers 12 bases. Germline V CDR1 and CDR2: WSHSY, SAAADI. CDR3 length: 18 amino acids. CDR3 loop: CASRITGTGGHRSSEQYF. The CDR3 coding sequence is TGCGCCAGCAGGATAACCGGGACAGGGGGCCATAGGTCCTCCGAGCAGTACTTC.

This chain connects TRBV24-1 to TRBJ2-2; a possible D gene is TRBD2 (5 bases). The CDR3 extends over 15 amino acids. The germline gives CDR1 KGHDR, CDR2 SFDVKD. Trimming stripped 9 bases from V and 0 bases from J, with 13 bases between. CDR3 in amino acids: CATVRAVTNTGELFF. The CDR3 DNA sequence: TGTGCCACCGTGAGGGCCGTCACGAACACCGGGGAGCTGTTTTTT.

The chain is built from TRBV7-2 and TRBJ2-5, with D maybe TRBD2 (6 bases). Per the germline V gene, CDR1 is SGHTA and CDR2 is FQGNSA. This CDR3 contains 14 residues. V dropped 5 bases and J dropped 2 bases, with 12 bases sitting between them. CDR3 loop: CASSRGAEQETQYF. The CDR3 DNA reads TGTGCCAGCAGCCGCGGGGCAGAACAAGAGACCCAGTACTTC.

This chain connects TRBV12-3 or TRBV12-4 to TRBJ2-1; possibly TRBD2 for D (6 bases). The CDR3 spans 13 residues. The V end lost 5 bases, the J end lost 9 bases, and 14 bases lay between the germline ends. CDR3 loop: CASSTRGLSEQFF. CDR3 in DNA: TGTGCCAGCAGTACTCGGGGACTTAGTGAGCAGTTCTTC.

This chain uses TRBV4-3 with TRBJ2-3; D gene uncertain. V was clipped by 0 bases and J by 0 bases, with 7 bases between them. CDR3 length: 15 amino acids. Germline V gene sequence: CDR1 LGHNA, CDR2 YSLEER. The CDR3 protein is CASSQERSSTDTQYF. CDR3 DNA: TGCGCCAGCAGCCAAGAGCGGAGTAGCACAGATACGCAGTATTTT.

This clone has a single count. The rearrangement uses TRBV27 and TRBJ1-1; 8 nucleotides agree with TRBD1. This CDR3 comprises 14 residues. The V and J ends lost 6 bases and 2 bases, in that order; junction bases with no gene match: 5. Germline lookup yields CDR1 MNHEY and CDR2 SMNVEV (reference sequence). The CDR3: CASSQDRANTEAFF. CDR3 coding DNA: TGTGCCAGCAGCCAGGACAGGGCCAACACTGAAGCTTTCTTT.

The V and J genes are TRBV4-1 and TRBJ1-2; D perhaps matches TRBD1 (5 bases). Trimming removed 4 bases at V and 8 bases at J, with 11 bases between. Germline assignment: CDR1 MGHRA and CDR2 YSYEKL. This CDR3 contains 12 residues. CDR3 sequence: CASSPGGNGYTF. The CDR3 DNA reads TGCGCCAGCAGCCCCGGGGGTAACGGCTACACCTTC.

This chain links TRBV4-3 with TRBJ1-2; 7 positions match TRBD1. The CDR3 totals 18 residues. Germline CDR1 and CDR2: LGHNA and YSLEER. Trimming took 4 bases from V and 7 from J; bases not matched to a gene: 21. As DNA, the CDR3 is TGCGCCAGCAGCCCAACGCAACATGGACAGGCCCGTGGGTTTGGCTACACCTTC. It specifies CASSPTQHGQARGFGYTF.

The genes are TRBV10-3 and TRBJ1-2; the match to TRBD1 covers 7 bases. Trimming cost V 7 bases and J 7 bases; bases outside gene matches: 9. The germline CDR1 and CDR2 sequences are ENHRY and SYGVKD. There are 13 residues in the CDR3. The DNA of the CDR3 is TGTGCCATCAATCAGGACAGGTCCTCTGGCTACACCTTC. Residues: CAINQDRSSGYTF.

The chain joins TRBV7-2 to TRBJ2-1; D call uncertain. The CDR3 runs to 12 residues. CDR1 SGHTA and CDR2 FQGNSA come from the germline V gene. Trimming cost V 2 bases and J 10 bases, with 9 bases left between them. This CDR3 reads CASSLLALEQFF. For the CDR3, the DNA is TGTGCCAGCAGCTTATTGGCACTAGAGCAGTTCTTC.

This clone was seen more than once but under ten times. V usage is TRBV19 and J usage is TRBJ2-1; TRBD2 aligns across 8 bases. After removal of 3 bases from V and 10 bases from J, the junction contained 5 bases not matched to a gene. The CDR3 is 13 residues long. Per the germline V gene, CDR1 is LNHDA and CDR2 is SQIVND (reference sequence). CDR3 loop: CASSMGTSGEQFF. In DNA, the CDR3 is TGTGCCAGTAGTATGGGCACTAGCGGCGAGCAGTTCTTC.

Only a few counts were recorded for this clone. The chain employs TRBV7-8 and TRBJ2-1, with 13 bases aligning to TRBD2. Trimming at V came to 7 bases and at J to 0 bases, leaving 15 bases not matched to a gene. Per germline, CDR1 SGHVS and CDR2 FQNEAQ. There are 20 residues in the CDR3. For the CDR3, the DNA is TGTGCCAGCACCCATTATCGGGGACTAGCGGGAAGGAGCTCCTACAATGAGCAGTTCTTC. Translated, it gives CASTHYRGLAGRSSYNEQFF.